The next 11 T cell receptor beta chains were all read from a single sample in a study of OX40 agonist ivuxolimab in advanced cancers. The repertoire was sequenced with immunoSEQ multiplex PCR; TCRdb's copy has only in-frame clones and lacks some. The data contain 55,000 to 85,000 clones, more than 80% of them singletons. This sample comprised CD4+ or CD8+ T cells sorted from blood, obtained in a trial of the OX40 agonist ivuxolimab. The receptors come from an adult with an advanced solid tumor such as melanoma, head and neck, liver or kidney cancer.

V usage is TRBV19 and J usage is TRBJ2-3; no clear D gene. V shed 2 bases and J shed 1 base, with 10 bases lying between them. The CDR3 has 15 residues. Looked up from germline, CDR1 is LNHDA and CDR2 is SQIVND (reference sequence). CDR3 DNA sequence: TGTGCCAGTAGTATAACCCCCAGCCGCACAGATACGCAGTATTTT. Translated, it gives CASSITPSRTDTQYF.

The chain couples TRBV4-3 to TRBJ1-4; the match to TRBD1 covers 8 bases. The CDR3 length is 17 residues. Germline V gene lookup returns CDR1 LGHNA and CDR2 YSLEER. The ends lost 0 bases at V and 5 bases at J; junction bases unmatched: 8. The CDR3, as DNA: TGCGCCAGCAGCCAAGACCCGAGACAGGGGCTAAATGAAAAACTGTTTTTT. Amino acids: CASSQDPRQGLNEKLFF.

J is TRBJ1-5 and V is TRBV6-6, with D uncertain. This CDR3 is 14 amino acids long. V shed 1 base and J shed 2 bases, with 6 bases lying between them. Germline V CDR1 and CDR2: MNHNY, SVGAGI (reference sequence). The CDR3 sequence is CASSYLAGNQPQHF. Written as DNA, the CDR3 is TGTGCCAGCAGTTACTTGGCGGGCAATCAGCCCCAGCATTTT.

V gene TRBV18 combines with J gene TRBJ1-2; D is possibly TRBD1 (5 bases). V lost 2 bases and J lost 3, with 19 bases in between. In germline, CDR1 is KGHSH, CDR2 LQKENI. This CDR3 is 17 amino acids long. CDR3 sequence (DNA): TGTGCCAGCTCACCAGGGGCGGTGCTTGGGTTTGACTATGGCTACACCTTC. Translated, it gives CASSPGAVLGFDYGYTF.

The chain is built from TRBV6-1 and TRBJ2-2, with D unresolved. Germline V gene lookup returns CDR1 MNHNS and CDR2 SASEGT. The CDR3 is 15 amino acids. The CDR3 bases are TGTGCTTGTCGTGGGCTAGGGTTGGCTACCGGGGAGCTGTTTTTT. It translates to CACRGLGLATGELFF.

The chain links TRBV2 to TRBJ1-6; a possible D gene is TRBD1 (6 bases). V lost 4 bases and J 5 bases, leaving 12 bases between the germline ends. In germline, CDR1 is SNHLY, CDR2 FYNNEI. The CDR3 totals 15 residues. The CDR3 coding sequence is TGTGCCAGCAGTGTGGGGGCCCTTAATAATTCACCCCTCCACTTT. Its translation: CASSVGALNNSPLHF.

V gene TRBV27 combines with J gene TRBJ2-3; possibly TRBD1 for D (6 bases). The CDR3 consists of 17 residues. The germline V gene has CDR1 MNHEY and CDR2 SMNVEV (reference sequence). V lost 2 bases and J 4 bases, leaving 19 bases between the germline ends. This CDR3 reads CASSLRGSRVAADTQYF. The CDR3 coding sequence is TGTGCCAGCAGTTTAAGGGGGAGCAGGGTGGCAGCAGATACGCAGTATTTT.

This chain connects TRBV18 to TRBJ2-5; D unresolved. CDR3 length equals 11 residues. Trimming removed 2 bases from V and 5 bases from J, with 3 bases in between. Germline V gives CDR1 KGHSH, CDR2 LQKENI. CDR3 region: CASSPGETQYF. For the CDR3, the DNA is TGTGCCAGCTCACCAGGGGAGACCCAGTACTTC.

The chain couples TRBV7-3 to TRBJ2-3; D may be TRBD1 (6 bases). The CDR3 has 15 residues. Between the trimmed V and J ends, which lost 4 bases and 1 base, there was a span of 12 bases. CDR1 and CDR2 (germline): SGHTA, FQGTGA. The CDR3 loop reads CASSSDSLGTDTQYF. The DNA for the CDR3 is TGTGCCAGCAGCTCGGACAGCCTTGGCACAGATACGCAGTATTTT.

The chain combines TRBV2 with TRBJ2-7; weak D call: TRBD1 (6 bases). This CDR3 contains 16 residues. V was cut by 6 bases and J by 5 bases, with 23 bases left in between. The V gene's germline CDR1 is SNHLY and CDR2 FYNNEI. The CDR3 loop is CASRIGTLQGRNEQYF. CDR3 nucleotide sequence: TGTGCCAGCAGGATCGGGACCCTACAGGGCAGAAACGAGCAGTACTTC. Full variable domain (rest looked up from reference TRBV2 and TRBJ2-7): EPEVTQTPSHQVTQMGQEVILRCVPISNHLYFYWYRQILGQKVEFLVSFYNNEISEKSEIFDDQFSVERPDGSNFTLKIRSTKLEDSAMYFCASRIGTLQGRNEQYFGPGTRLTVT.

V usage is TRBV11-2 and J usage is TRBJ2-5, with no clear D. Germline CDR1 SGHAT, CDR2 FQNNGV. V dropped 0 bases and J dropped 5 bases, with 7 bases sitting between them. The CDR3 runs to 13 residues. The CDR3 nucleotides read TGTGCCAGCAGCTTAGATGGGTTGGAGACCCAGTACTTC. This sequence encodes CASSLDGLETQYF.